Below, one TCR beta chain is given with its context. Its antigen remains unidentified. The data were taken from a study of T cell responses to AZD1222 COVID-19 vaccine. Some clones are missing from TCRdb's copy, which holds only in-frame ones; the method was immunoSEQ multiplex PCR. The sample has approximately 130,000 clones; approximately 88% are singletons. General study results and limits: After the peak T cell response, and only then, were repertoires sampled. Reportedly, close to half of spike-specific TCRs are directed against unmutated variant regions. Spike-specific TCR breadth and depth went up after people got two AZD1222 doses. Just 5 or 6 AZD1222 recipients tested seropositive at baseline.

Trimming removed 4 bases at V and 2 bases at J, with 17 bases between. Germline V gene data show CDR1 as SGHRS and CDR2 as YFSETQ. This CDR3 region has 16 residues. This TCR was recovered from an adult who received the AZD1222 COVID-19 vaccine. The chain joins TRBV5-1 to TRBJ2-3, with D maybe TRBD2 (5 bases). The sequenced sample was peripheral blood, obtained 28 days after the second AZD1222 dose. The CDR3 sequence is CASSPDLASPTDTQYF. In DNA, the CDR3 is TGCGCCAGCAGCCCCGATCTAGCATCCCCCACAGATACGCAGTATTTT.